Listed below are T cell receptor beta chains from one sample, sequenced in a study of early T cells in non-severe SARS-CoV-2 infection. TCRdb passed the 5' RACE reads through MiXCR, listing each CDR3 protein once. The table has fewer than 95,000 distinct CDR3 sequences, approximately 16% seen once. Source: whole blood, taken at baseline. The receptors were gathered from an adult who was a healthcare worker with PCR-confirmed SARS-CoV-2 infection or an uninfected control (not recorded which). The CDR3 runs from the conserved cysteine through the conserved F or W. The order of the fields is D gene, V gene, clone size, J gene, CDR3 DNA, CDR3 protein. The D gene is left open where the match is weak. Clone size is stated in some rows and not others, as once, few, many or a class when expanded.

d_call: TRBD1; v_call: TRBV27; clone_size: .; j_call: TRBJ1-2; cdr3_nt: TGTGCCAGCAGTTTATTATGGACAGGGAGCAGTGGCTACACCTTC; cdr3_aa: CASSLLWTGSSGYTF
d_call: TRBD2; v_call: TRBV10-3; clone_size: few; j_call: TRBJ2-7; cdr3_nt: TGTGCCATCGGGGAAGGACTAGCGGGACCCGGAGGTGCCTACGAGCAGTACTTC; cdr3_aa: CAIGEGLAGPGGAYEQYF
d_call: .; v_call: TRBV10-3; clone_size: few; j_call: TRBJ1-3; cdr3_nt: TGTGCCAGCTTCAGGGAGCCTGGAAACACCATATATTTT; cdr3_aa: CASFREPGNTIYF
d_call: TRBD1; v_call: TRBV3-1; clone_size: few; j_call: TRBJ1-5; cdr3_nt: TGTGCCAGCAGCCAAACAGGGGGGAATCAGCCCCAGCATTTT; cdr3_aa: CASSQTGGNQPQHF
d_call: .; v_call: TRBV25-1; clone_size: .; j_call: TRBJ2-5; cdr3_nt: TGTGCCAGCAGCCTAACAGGGATTGAGACCCAGTACTTC; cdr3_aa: CASSLTGIETQYF
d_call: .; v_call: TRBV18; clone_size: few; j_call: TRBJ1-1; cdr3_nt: TGTGCCAGCACCACCTGGGGGAACACTGAAGCTTTCTTT; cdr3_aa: CASTTWGNTEAFF
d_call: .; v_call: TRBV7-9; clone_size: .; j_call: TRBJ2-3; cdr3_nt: TGTGCCAGCAGCTTAGCGCTTCTAGCAGATACGCAGTATTTT; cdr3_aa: CASSLALLADTQYF
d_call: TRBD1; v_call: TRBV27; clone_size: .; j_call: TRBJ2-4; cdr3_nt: TGTGCCAGCAGTCTAAGACAGGGGATAGCCAAAAACATTCAGTACTTC; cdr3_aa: CASSLRQGIAKNIQYF
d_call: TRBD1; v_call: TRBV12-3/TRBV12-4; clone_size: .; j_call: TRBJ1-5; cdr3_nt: TGTGCCAGCAGTCCCGGGACAGACAATCAGCCCCAGCATTTT; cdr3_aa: CASSPGTDNQPQHF
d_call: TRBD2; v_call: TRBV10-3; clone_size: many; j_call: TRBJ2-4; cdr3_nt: TGTGCCATCAGTGAACCGGGACTAGCGGATAAGAAAAACATTCAGTACTTC; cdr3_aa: CAISEPGLADKKNIQYF
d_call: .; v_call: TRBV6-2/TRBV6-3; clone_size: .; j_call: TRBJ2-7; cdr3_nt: TGTGCCAGCAATCAGGGCCACGAGCAGTACTTC; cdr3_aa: CASNQGHEQYF
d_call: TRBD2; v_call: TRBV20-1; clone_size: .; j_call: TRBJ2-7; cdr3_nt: TGCAGTGCTAGAGATCAAAGAGCGGGGGCTTCCTACGAGCAGTACTTC; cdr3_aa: CSARDQRAGASYEQYF
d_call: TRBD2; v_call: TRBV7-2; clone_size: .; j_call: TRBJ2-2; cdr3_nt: TGTGCCAGCAGCATAGCGGGATTGGAAACCGGGGAGCTGTTTTTT; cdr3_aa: CASSIAGLETGELFF
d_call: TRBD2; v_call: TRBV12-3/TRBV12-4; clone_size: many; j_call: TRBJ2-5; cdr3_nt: TGTGCCAGCAGGCAAATCCTGACTAGCGGGAAAATGGGGACCCAGTACTTC; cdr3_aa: CASRQILTSGKMGTQYF
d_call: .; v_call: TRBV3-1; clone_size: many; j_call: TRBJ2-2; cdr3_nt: TGTGCCAGCAGCCAAGTCGCTCAATGGCCACTAGCCGCCGGGGAGCTGTTTTTT; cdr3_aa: CASSQVAQWPLAAGELFF
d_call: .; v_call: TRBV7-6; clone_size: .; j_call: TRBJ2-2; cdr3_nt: TGTGCCAGCAGCTTAGGGGCGTCCCAGGGTCGATACACCGGGGAGCTGTTTTTT; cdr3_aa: CASSLGASQGRYTGELFF
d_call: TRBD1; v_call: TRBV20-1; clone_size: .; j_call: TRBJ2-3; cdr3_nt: TGCAGTGCTAGACCGCAGACAGGGGGCACAGATACGCAGTATTTT; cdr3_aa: CSARPQTGGTDTQYF
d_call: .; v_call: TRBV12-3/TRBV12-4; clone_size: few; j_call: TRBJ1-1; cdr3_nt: TGTGCCAGCAGTATAGCGGGCACTGAAGCTTTCTTT; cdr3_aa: CASSIAGTEAFF
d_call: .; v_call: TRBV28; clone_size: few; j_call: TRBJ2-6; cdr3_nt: TGTGCCAGCAGTCCCCGGGGGGCCAACGTCCTGACTTTC; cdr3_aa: CASSPRGANVLTF
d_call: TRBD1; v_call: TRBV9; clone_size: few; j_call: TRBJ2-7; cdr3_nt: TGTGCCAGCAGCGTTCAACAGGGGGACGAGCAGTACTTC; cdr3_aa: CASSVQQGDEQYF
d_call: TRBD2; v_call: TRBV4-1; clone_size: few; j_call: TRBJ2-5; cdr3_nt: TGCGCCAGCAGTTCGAGCGGGGCCTACCAAGAGACCCAGTACTTC; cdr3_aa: CASSSSGAYQETQYF
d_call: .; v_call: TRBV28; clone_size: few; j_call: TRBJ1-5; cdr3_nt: TGTGCCAGCAGTTTGGGTTCTCAGCCCCAGCATTTT; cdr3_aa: CASSLGSQPQHF
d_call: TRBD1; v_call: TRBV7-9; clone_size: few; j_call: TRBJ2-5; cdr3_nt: TGTGCCAGCAGCTTAGGGGACAGGGGGCAAGAGACCCAGTACTTC; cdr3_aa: CASSLGDRGQETQYF
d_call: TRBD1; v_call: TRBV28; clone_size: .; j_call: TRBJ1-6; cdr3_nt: TGTGCCAGCAGTTCGGGGACAGGATCGCGGTCACCCCTCCACTTT; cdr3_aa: CASSSGTGSRSPLHF
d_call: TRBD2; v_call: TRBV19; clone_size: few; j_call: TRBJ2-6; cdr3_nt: TGTGCCAGTAGAAGGGGACTAGCGGGCTCCTCTGGGGCCAACGTCCTGACTTTC; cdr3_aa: CASRRGLAGSSGANVLTF
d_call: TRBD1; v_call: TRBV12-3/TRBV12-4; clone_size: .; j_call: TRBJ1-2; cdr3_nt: TGTGCCAGCAGTTACAGGGGGCACTATGGCTACACCTTC; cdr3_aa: CASSYRGHYGYTF
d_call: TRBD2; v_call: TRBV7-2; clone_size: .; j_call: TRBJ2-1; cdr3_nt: TGTGCCAGCAGCTTGGAGCGGGAGGGCCCTGAGCAGTTCTTC; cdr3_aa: CASSLEREGPEQFF
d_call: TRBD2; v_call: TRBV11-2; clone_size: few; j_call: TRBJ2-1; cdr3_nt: TGTGCCAGCAGCTCGGGACTAGCGGGAACCGAGGAGCAGTTCTTC; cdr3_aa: CASSSGLAGTEEQFF
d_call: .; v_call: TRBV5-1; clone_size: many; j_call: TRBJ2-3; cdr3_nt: TGCGCCAGCAGCCCGTCTTCAGATACGCAGTATTTT; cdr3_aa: CASSPSSDTQYF
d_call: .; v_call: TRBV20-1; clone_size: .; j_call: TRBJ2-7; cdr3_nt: TGCAGTGCTACTTCGGTCACAACCTACGAGCAGTACTTC; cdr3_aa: CSATSVTTYEQYF
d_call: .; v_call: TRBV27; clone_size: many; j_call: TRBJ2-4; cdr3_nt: TGTGCCAGCAGTCCCGAGTCAAGACTGCTAGCCAAAAACATTCAGTACTTC; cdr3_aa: CASSPESRLLAKNIQYF
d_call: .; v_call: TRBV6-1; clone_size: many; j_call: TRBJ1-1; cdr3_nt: TGTGCCAGCAGTGACTGGGGGGAGAAAGCTTTCTTT; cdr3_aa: CASSDWGEKAFF
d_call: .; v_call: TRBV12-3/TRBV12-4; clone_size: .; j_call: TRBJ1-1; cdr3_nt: TGTGCCAGCAGTCCCTCCTCCTCAGCTTTCTTT; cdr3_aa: CASSPSSSAFF
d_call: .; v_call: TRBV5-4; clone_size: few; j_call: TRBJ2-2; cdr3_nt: TGTGCCAGCAGCTGGGACGGCCTATACCCCGGGGAGCTGTTTTTT; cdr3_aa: CASSWDGLYPGELFF
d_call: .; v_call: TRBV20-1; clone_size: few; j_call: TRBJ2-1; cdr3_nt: TGCAGTGCTAGGGGCACAGAGAACAATGAGCAGTTCTTC; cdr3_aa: CSARGTENNEQFF
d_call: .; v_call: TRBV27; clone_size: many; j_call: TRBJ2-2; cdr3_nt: TGTGCCAGCAGTTTAGATCTACACACCGGGGAGCTGTTTTTT; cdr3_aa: CASSLDLHTGELFF
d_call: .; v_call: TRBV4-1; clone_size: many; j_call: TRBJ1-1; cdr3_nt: TGCGCCAGCAGCCAAGCCGCTGAAGCTTTCTTT; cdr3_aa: CASSQAAEAFF
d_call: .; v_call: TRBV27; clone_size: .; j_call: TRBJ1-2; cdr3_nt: TGTGCCAGCAGTTTCCGTACAGCCAACTATGGCTACACCTTC; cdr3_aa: CASSFRTANYGYTF
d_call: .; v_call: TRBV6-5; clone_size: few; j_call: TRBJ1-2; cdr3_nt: TGTGCCAGCAGATTAACCGGGACAAACTATGGCTACACCTTC; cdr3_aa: CASRLTGTNYGYTF
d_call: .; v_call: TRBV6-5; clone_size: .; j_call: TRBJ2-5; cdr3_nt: TGTGCCAGCAGTTCGGCGTCGGAAGAGACCCAGTACTTC; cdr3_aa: CASSSASEETQYF
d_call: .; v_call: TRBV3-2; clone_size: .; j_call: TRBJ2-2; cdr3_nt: TGTGCCAGCAGCCAAGTTGGAACCGGGGAGCTGTTTTTT; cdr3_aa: CASSQVGTGELFF
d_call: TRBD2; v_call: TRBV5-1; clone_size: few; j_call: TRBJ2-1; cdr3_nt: TGCGCCAGCAGCACGGGACTAGAGGTCAATGAGCAGTTCTTC; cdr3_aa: CASSTGLEVNEQFF
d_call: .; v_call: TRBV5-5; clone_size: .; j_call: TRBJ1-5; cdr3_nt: TGTGCCAGCAGCTTGGGGTCAGCATCAAATCAGCCCCAGCATTTT; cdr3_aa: CASSLGSASNQPQHF
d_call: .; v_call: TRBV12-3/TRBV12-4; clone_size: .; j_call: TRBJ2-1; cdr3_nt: TGTGCCAGCAGTTTCGACGGGGGAAGCAATGAGCAGTTCTTC; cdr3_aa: CASSFDGGSNEQFF
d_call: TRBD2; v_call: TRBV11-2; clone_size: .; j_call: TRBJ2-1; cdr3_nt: TGTGCCAGCAGCTTAGTTGGGGGACTAGCGGGAACGAATGAGCAGTTCTTC; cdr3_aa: CASSLVGGLAGTNEQFF